This T cell receptor (beta chain) was profiled in a study of CD8 T cells in ankylosing spondylitis. TCRdb redid the calling of the 5' RACE reads with MiXCR, one entry per CDR3 protein. The sample consists of some 200,000 distinct CDR3 sequences, 20% to 30% of them appearing once. This clonotype was found many times. This CDR3 has 15 residues. Per the germline V gene, CDR1 is DFQATT and CDR2 is SNEGSKA (reference sequence). Trimming shortened V by 0 bases and J by 0 bases, and 11 bases separated the two germline ends. The chain recombines TRBV20-1 with TRBJ1-1, with D maybe TRBD1 (5 bases). The sequence was collected from a male donor with ankylosing spondylitis or in good health (not recorded which). The sequencing input was blood, either unsorted or a sorted T cell fraction (not recorded which). As DNA, the CDR3 is TGCAGTGCTAGAGAACCCCGGGGGGTGAACACTGAAGCTTTCTTT. It specifies CSAREPRGVNTEAFF.